This T cell receptor (beta chain) was obtained from a study of cytomegalovirus exposure and HLA in healthy donors. Profiled with immunoSEQ multiplex PCR; TCRdb holds only in-frame clones, not every one. The data hold roughly 330,000 clones, with 75% to 90% observed a single time. Input material: PBMCs. This TCR derives from a woman aged 25 to 45 in good health and CMV-seropositive.

This CDR3 is CAWSDKAGGNYGYTF. The DNA for the CDR3 is TGTGCCTGGAGTGACAAGGCAGGGGGCAACTATGGCTACACCTTC. The chain uses TRBV30 and TRBJ1-2, with 8 positions matching TRBD1. This CDR3 region has 15 residues. Germline assignment: CDR1 GTSNPN and CDR2 SVGIG (reference sequence). The ends lost 1 base at V and 2 bases at J; junction bases unmatched: 6.